The 21 T cell receptor beta chains in this list originate from one sample, sequenced in a study of T cells expressing NK-cell markers. Each CDR3 protein gets one entry in TCRdb, which reprocessed the 5' RACE reads and gives no DNA. The ten most abundant clones cover 5.2% of a sample with about 380,000 distinct CDR3 sequences. The source material was blood T cells: a sorted CD56 or NKG2C T cell subset, CD4+ or CD8+ T cells, or bulk PBMC T cells (not recorded which). These receptors all stem from a man aged 18 to 69 in good health.

The V and J genes are TRBV7-2 and TRBJ1-5; there is no DNA to check the TCRdb D call of TRBD1. The CDR3 contains 13 residues. From germline, CDR1 is SGHTA and CDR2 FQGNSA. The CDR3 loop is CASSVQGNQPQHF.

This chain joins TRBV20-1 and TRBJ2-7; there is no DNA to check the TCRdb D call of TRBD2. Germline values: CDR1 DFQATT, CDR2 SNEGSKA (reference sequence). The CDR3 totals 13 residues. The CDR3: CSARTSAIHEQYF.

The chain recombines TRBV5-1 with TRBJ1-2. Germline V gene lookup returns CDR1 SGHRS and CDR2 YFSETQ. The CDR3 has 18 residues. CDR3 protein: CASSLNLLVREEEDGYTF.

V is TRBV7-9 and J is TRBJ1-2; TCRdb's assignment of TRBD1 cannot be checked, as there is no DNA. The length of the CDR3 is 16 residues. Germline V gene sequence: CDR1 SEHNR, CDR2 FQNEAQ (reference sequence). The CDR3 reads CASSPEGSRADYGYTF.

V is TRBV5-1 and J is TRBJ2-2. Germline loops: CDR1 SGHRS, CDR2 YFSETQ. The CDR3 runs to 12 residues. This CDR3 is CASSENTGELFF.

The chain links TRBV9 to TRBJ2-3; TCRdb proposes TRBD1, but this gene call is untestable without DNA. Germline CDR1 is SGDLS and CDR2 is YYNGEE. The CDR3 spans 15 residues. CDR3 in amino acids: CASRAPGLATDTQYF.

The chain is built from TRBV3-1 and TRBJ2-6; the D call from TCRdb, TRBD2, cannot be confirmed without DNA. CDR3 length: 18 residues. CDR1 LGHDT and CDR2 YNNKEL come from the germline V gene (reference sequence). CDR3 sequence reads: CASSRGSGGFSGANVLTF.

CDR3 amino acids: CASSEQGRGVTEAFF. This rearrangement joins TRBV25-1 to TRBJ1-1. The CDR3 is 15 amino acids. Germline CDR1 MGHDK, CDR2 SYGVNS. Drawing the rest from reference TRBV25-1 and TRBJ1-1, the complete variable domain is EADIYQTPRYLVIGTGKKITLECSQTMGHDKMYWYQQDPGMELHLIHYSYGVNSTEKGDLSSESTVSRIRTEHFPLTLESARPSHTSQYLCASSEQGRGVTEAFFGQGTRLTVV.

This sequence joins TRBV5-1 and TRBJ2-5; TCRdb proposes TRBD1, but this gene call is untestable without DNA. In germline, CDR1 is SGHRS, CDR2 YFSETQ. This CDR3 has 14 residues. CDR3 amino acids: CASSPRRGPETQYF.

The chain combines TRBV5-1 with TRBJ2-2. The germline V gene encodes CDR1 SGHRS and CDR2 YFSETQ. This CDR3 comprises 16 residues. This CDR3 is CASSWGLVASRGELFF.

V and J are TRBV12-3 or TRBV12-4 and TRBJ2-6; TCRdb gives TRBD2 as the D gene, but with no DNA this cannot be confirmed. This CDR3 region has 14 residues. The CDR3 reads CASNQGGGANVLTF.

This rearrangement joins TRBV5-6 to TRBJ2-1. Germline V gene sequence: CDR1 SGHDT, CDR2 YYEEEE. The CDR3 has 11 amino acids. CDR3 in amino acids: CASSLYSKQFF.

This chain uses TRBV7-8 with TRBJ1-1. Germline assignment: CDR1 SGHVS and CDR2 FQNEAQ. The CDR3 runs to 13 residues. The CDR3 is CASTMAKKVEAFF.

The rearrangement joins TRBV12-3 or TRBV12-4 to TRBJ2-7; TCRdb picks TRBD1, but there is no DNA to check that call. The CDR3 sequence is 12 residues long. This CDR3 reads CASSSRQYEQYF.

The V call is TRBV21-1, the J call TRBJ2-3. TRBV21-1 is a documented pseudogene. The CDR3 is 12 residues long. This CDR3 reads CGTGSKLDTQYF.

The V call is TRBV18, the J call TRBJ2-7; TCRdb's assignment of TRBD1 cannot be checked, as there is no DNA. This CDR3 comprises 16 residues. Germline CDR1 KGHSH, CDR2 LQKENI. The CDR3 is CASSPRAGSGSYEQYF.

CDR3 in amino acids: CASSVEAGVSSTDTQYF. The rearrangement links TRBV9 to TRBJ2-3; with no DNA, the TCRdb D assignment of TRBD2 cannot be verified. In germline, CDR1 is SGDLS, CDR2 YYNGEE. The CDR3 is made up of 17 amino acids.

V and J are TRBV9 and TRBJ2-4; TCRdb indicates TRBD2, and absent DNA this call remains unverified. Germline CDR1 reads SGDLS; CDR2 reads YYNGEE. The CDR3 contains 16 residues. CDR3 amino acids: CASSVDGGATKNIQYF.

The V gene is TRBV28, the J gene TRBJ2-1; the TCRdb call, TRBD2, lacks DNA for checking. The CDR3 runs 15 residues. Germline V gene data show CDR1 as MDHEN and CDR2 as SYDVKM. The CDR3 sequence is CASTPGTSGGGWQFF. The whole variable domain, remainder taken from reference TRBV28 and TRBJ2-1, is DVKVTQSSRYLVKRTGEKVFLECVQDMDHENMFWYRQDPGLGLRLIYFSYDVKMKEKGDIPEGYSVSREKKERFSLILESASTNQTSMYLCASTPGTSGGGWQFFGPGTRLTVL.

The CDR3 loop reads CASSLFKGTEAFF. The chain uses TRBV28 and TRBJ1-1. CDR1 MDHEN and CDR2 SYDVKM come from the germline V gene. The CDR3 is made up of 13 amino acids.

J is TRBJ2-1 and V is TRBV6-5; absent DNA, TCRdb's TRBD2 call cannot be checked. CDR3 length: 15 residues. Looked up from germline, CDR1 is MNHEY and CDR2 is SVGAGI. The CDR3 protein is CASSSLAAKYNEQFF.